The subject of this entry is one T cell receptor (beta chain). Antigen specificity is unknown. Trimming removed 0 bases from V and 4 bases from J; junction bases left unmatched: 10. Germline-derived CDR1 and CDR2 are ENHRY and SYGVKD. The CDR3 has 17 residues. The sample comes from a study of cytomegalovirus exposure and HLA in healthy donors. Data came from immunoSEQ multiplex PCR; TCRdb stores just in-frame clones and leaves some out. The repertoire has about 360,000 clones, approximately 90% of them found once; the top ten carry roughly 0.75%. The donors were members of the validation cohort, which comprised 90 to 150 subjects and was separate from the first cohort of 666 subjects. General observations from the study: Cytomegalovirus association was assigned to 150 to 200 TCR beta chains.

Sequencing input: PBMCs. The gene calls are TRBV10-3 and TRBJ2-3, with 7 bases matching TRBD2. The sequence came from a young woman in good health and CMV-seronegative. CDR3 sequence (DNA): TGTGCCATCAGTGAGTCCGCGGTCGCGGGAGCTTCAGATACGCAGTATTTT. Its translation is CAISESAVAGASDTQYF.